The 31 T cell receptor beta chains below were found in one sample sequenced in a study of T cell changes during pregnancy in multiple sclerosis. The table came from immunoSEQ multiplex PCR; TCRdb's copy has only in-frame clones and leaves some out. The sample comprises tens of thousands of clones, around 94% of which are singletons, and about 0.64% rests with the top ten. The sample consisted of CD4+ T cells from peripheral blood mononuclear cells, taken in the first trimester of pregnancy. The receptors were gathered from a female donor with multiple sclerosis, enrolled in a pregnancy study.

The CDR3, as DNA: TGTGCCAGCAGCTGGGGACTACAAGAGACCCAGTACTTC. Amino acid sequence: CASSWGLQETQYF. This chain connects TRBV7-6 to TRBJ2-5, with 7 bases matching TRBD2. J gave up 2 bases and V 4 bases, and 1 base lay outside the gene matches. Germline V lookup: CDR1 SGHVS, CDR2 FNYEAQ. The CDR3 extends over 13 amino acids.

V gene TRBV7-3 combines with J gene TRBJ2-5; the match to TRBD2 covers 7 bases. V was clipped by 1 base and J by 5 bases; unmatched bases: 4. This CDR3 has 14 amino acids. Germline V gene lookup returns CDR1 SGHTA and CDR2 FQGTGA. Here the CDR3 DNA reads TGTGCCAGCAGCTTAAACGGGGGAGGGGAGACCCAGTACTTC. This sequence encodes CASSLNGGGETQYF.

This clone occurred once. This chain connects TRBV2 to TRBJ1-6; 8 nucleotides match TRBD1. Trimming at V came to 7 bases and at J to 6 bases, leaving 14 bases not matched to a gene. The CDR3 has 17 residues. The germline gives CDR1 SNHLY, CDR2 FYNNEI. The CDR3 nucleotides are TGTGCCAGCACCCCTAGGCCCCCAGGGGGCTTTAATTCACCCCTCCACTTT. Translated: CASTPRPPGGFNSPLHF.

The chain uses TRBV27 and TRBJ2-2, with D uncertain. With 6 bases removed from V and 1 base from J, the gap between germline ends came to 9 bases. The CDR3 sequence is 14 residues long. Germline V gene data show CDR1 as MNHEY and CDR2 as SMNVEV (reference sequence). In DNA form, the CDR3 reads TGTGCCAGCAGGTTGGGCAGGAACACCGGGGAGCTGTTTTTT. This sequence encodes CASRLGRNTGELFF.

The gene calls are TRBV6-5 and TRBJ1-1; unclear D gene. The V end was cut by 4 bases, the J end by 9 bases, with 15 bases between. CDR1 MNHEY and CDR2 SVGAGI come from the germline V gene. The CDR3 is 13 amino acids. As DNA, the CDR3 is TGTGCCAGCAGTTCCCATTCCCCTGCGCAAGCTTTCTTT. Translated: CASSSHSPAQAFF.

This CDR3 is CASSEVRGGHEQYF. In nucleotides, the CDR3 is TGTGCCAGCAGTGAAGTTCGGGGGGGCCACGAGCAGTACTTC. This sequence joins TRBV2 and TRBJ2-7, with 8 bases aligning to TRBD2. CDR3 size: 14 residues. V lost 1 base and J lost 5; bases outside the gene matches: 4. CDR1 is SNHLY, CDR2 FYNNEI, per germline.

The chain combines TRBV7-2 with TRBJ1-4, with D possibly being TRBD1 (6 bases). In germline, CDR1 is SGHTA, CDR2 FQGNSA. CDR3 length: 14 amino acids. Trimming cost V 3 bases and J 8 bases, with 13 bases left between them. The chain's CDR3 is CASSLDSYPEKLFF. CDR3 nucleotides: TGTGCCAGCAGCTTGGACAGCTATCCGGAAAAACTGTTTTTT.

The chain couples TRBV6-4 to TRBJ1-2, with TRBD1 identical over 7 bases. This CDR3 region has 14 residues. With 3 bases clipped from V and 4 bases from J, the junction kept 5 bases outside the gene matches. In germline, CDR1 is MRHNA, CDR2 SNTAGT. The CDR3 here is CASSEDRTSYGYTF. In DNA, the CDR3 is TGTGCCAGCAGTGAGGACAGGACCTCCTATGGCTACACCTTC.

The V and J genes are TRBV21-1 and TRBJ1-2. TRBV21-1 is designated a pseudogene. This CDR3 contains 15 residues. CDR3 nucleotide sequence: TGTGCCAGCAGCAAAGAAGATAGATCAATCTATGGCTACACCTTC. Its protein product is CASSKEDRSIYGYTF.

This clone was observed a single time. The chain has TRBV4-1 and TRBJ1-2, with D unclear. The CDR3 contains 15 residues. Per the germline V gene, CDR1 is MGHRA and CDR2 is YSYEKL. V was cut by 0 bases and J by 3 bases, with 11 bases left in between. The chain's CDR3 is CASSQDGTGYYGYTF. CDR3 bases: TGCGCCAGCAGCCAAGATGGTACCGGGTACTATGGCTACACCTTC.

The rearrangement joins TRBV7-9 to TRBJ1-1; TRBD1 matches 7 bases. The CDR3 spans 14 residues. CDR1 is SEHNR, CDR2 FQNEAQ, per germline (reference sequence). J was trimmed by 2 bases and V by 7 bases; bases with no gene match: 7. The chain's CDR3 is CASNPGQTNTEAFF. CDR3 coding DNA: TGTGCCAGCAACCCGGGACAGACAAACACTGAAGCTTTCTTT. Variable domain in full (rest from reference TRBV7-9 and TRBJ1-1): DTGVSQNPRHKITKRGQNVTFRCDPISEHNRLYWYRQTLGQGPEFLTYFQNEAQLEKSRLLSDRFSAERPKGSFSTLEIQRTEQGDSAMYLCASNPGQTNTEAFFGQGTRLTVV.

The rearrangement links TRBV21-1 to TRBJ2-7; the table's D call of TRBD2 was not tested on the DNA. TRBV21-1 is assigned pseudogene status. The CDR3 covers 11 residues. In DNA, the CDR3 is TGTGCCAGCAGCCACCGGTGCGAGCAGTACTTC. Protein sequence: CASSHRCEQYF.

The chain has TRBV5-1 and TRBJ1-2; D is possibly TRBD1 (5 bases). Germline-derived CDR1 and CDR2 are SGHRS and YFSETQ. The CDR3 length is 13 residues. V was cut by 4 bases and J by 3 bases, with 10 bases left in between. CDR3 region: CASSPGGDYGYTF. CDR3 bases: TGCGCCAGCAGCCCGGGGGGGGACTATGGCTACACCTTC. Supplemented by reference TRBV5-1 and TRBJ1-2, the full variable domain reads KAGVTQTPRYLIKTRGQQVTLSCSPISGHRSVSWYQQTPGQGLQFLFEYFSETQRNKGNFPGRFSGRQFSNSRSEMNVSTLELGDSALYLCASSPGGDYGYTFGSGTRLTVV.

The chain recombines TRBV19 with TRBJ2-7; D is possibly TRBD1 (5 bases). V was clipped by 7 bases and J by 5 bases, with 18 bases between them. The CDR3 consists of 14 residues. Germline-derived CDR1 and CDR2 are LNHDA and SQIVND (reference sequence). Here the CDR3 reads CASKDTSMVDEQYF. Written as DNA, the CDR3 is TGTGCCAGTAAGGACACCTCAATGGTCGACGAGCAGTACTTC.

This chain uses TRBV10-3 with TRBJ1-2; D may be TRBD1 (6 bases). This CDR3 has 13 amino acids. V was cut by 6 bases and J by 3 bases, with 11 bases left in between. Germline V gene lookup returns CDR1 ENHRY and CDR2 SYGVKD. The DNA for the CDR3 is TGTGCCATCAGCCCACAGGGCGACTATGGCTACACCTTC. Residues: CAISPQGDYGYTF.

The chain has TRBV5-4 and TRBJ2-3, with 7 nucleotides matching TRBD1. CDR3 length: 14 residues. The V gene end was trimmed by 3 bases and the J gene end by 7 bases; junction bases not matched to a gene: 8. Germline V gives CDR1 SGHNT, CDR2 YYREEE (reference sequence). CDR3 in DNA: TGTGCCAGCAGCTGGGGGACAGATAAAAATACGCAGTATTTT. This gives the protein CASSWGTDKNTQYF.

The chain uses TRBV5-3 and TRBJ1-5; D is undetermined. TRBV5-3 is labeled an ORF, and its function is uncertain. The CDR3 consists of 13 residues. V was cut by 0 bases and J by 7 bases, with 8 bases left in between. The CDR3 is CARSLVTGQPQHF. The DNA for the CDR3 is TGTGCCAGAAGCTTGGTAACGGGGCAGCCCCAGCATTTT.

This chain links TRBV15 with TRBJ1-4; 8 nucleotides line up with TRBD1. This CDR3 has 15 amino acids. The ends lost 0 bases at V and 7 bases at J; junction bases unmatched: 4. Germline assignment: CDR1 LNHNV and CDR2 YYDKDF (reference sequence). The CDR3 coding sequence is TGTGCCACCAGCAGAGAGCCGACAGGGGTTGAAAAACTGTTTTTT. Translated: CATSREPTGVEKLFF. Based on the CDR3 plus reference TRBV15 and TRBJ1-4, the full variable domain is DAMVIQNPRYQVTQFGKPVTLSCSQTLNHNVMYWYQQKSSQAPKLLFHYYDKDFNNEADTPDNFQSRRPNTSFCFLDIRSPGLGDTAMYLCATSREPTGVEKLFFGSGTQLSVL.

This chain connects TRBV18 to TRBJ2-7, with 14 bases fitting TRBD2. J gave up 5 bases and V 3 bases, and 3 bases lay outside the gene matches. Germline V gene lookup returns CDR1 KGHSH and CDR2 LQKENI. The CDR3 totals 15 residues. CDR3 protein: CASSPGTSGGNEQYF. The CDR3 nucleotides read TGTGCCAGCTCACCCGGGACTAGCGGGGGCAACGAGCAGTACTTC.

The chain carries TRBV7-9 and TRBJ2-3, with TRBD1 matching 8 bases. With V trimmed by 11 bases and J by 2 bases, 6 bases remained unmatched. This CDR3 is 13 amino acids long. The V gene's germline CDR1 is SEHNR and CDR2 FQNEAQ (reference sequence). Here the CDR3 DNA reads TGTGCCTCCCACAGGGGGGACACAGATACGCAGTATTTT. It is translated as CASHRGDTDTQYF.

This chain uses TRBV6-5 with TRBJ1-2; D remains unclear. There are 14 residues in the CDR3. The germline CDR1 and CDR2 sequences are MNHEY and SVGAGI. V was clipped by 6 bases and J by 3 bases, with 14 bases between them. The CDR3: CASSLYRGDYGYTF. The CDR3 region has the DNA TGTGCCAGCAGCCTATACCGGGGTGACTATGGCTACACCTTC.

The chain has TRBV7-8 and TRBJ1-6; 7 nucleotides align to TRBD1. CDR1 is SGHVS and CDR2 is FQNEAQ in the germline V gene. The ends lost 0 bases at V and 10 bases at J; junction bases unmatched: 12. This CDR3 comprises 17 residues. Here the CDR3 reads CASSLAVQDRRQSPLHF. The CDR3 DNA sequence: TGTGCCAGCAGCTTAGCTGTCCAGGACAGGAGGCAATCACCCCTCCACTTT.

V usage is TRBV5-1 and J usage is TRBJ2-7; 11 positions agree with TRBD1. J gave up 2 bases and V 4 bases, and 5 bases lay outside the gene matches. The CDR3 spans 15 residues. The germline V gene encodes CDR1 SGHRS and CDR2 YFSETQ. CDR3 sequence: CASSAGTGGPYEQYF. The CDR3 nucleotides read TGCGCCAGCAGCGCTGGGACAGGGGGACCCTACGAGCAGTACTTC.

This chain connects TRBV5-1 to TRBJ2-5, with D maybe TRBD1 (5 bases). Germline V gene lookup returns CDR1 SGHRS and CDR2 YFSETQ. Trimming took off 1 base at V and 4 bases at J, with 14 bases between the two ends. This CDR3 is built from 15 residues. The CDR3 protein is CASSLKGAGLETQYF. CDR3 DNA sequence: TGCGCCAGCAGCTTGAAAGGGGCCGGGTTAGAGACCCAGTACTTC.

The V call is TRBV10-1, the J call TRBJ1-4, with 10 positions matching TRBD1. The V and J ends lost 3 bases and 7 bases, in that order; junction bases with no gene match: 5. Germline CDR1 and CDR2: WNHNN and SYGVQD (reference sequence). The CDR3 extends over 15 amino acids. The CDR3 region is CASSDATGGCEKLFF. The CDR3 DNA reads TGCGCCAGCAGTGATGCGACAGGGGGCTGTGAAAAACTGTTTTTT.

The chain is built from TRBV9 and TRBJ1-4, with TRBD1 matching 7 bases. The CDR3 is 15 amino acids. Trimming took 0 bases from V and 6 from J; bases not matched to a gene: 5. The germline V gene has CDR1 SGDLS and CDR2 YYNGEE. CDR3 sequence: CASSVDRGGDEKLFF. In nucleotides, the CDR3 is TGTGCCAGCAGCGTAGATCGAGGGGGCGATGAAAAACTGTTTTTT.

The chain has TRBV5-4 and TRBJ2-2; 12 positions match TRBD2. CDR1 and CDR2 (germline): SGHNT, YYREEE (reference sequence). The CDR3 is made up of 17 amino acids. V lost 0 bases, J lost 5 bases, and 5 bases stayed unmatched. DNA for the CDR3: TGTGCCAGCAGCTTGGTTTCTAGCGGGGGGGGAACCGGGGAGCTGTTTTTT. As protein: CASSLVSSGGGTGELFF.

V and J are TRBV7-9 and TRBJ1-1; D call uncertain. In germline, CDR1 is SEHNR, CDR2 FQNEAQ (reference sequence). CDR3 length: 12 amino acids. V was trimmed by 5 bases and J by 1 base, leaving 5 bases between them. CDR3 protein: CASSVQNTEAFF. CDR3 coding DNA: TGTGCCAGCAGCGTACAGAACACTGAAGCTTTCTTT. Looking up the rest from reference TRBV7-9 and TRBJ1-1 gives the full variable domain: DTGVSQNPRHKITKRGQNVTFRCDPISEHNRLYWYRQTLGQGPEFLTYFQNEAQLEKSRLLSDRFSAERPKGSFSTLEIQRTEQGDSAMYLCASSVQNTEAFFGQGTRLTVV.

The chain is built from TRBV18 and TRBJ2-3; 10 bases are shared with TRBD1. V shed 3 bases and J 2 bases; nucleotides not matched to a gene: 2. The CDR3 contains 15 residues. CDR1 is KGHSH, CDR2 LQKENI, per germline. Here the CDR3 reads CASSPGQGYTDTQYF. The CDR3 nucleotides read TGTGCCAGCTCACCGGGACAGGGGTACACAGATACGCAGTATTTT.

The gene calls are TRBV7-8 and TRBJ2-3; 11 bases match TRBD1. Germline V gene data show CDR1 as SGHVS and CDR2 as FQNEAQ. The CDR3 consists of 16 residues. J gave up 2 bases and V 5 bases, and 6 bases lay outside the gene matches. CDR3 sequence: CASSVRDRGATDTQYF. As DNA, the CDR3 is TGTGCCAGCAGCGTAAGGGACAGGGGGGCCACAGATACGCAGTATTTT.

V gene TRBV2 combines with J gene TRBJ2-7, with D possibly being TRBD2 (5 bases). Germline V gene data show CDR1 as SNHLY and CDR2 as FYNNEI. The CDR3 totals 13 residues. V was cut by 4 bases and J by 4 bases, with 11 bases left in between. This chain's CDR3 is CASSVTSDYEQYF. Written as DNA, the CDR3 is TGTGCCAGCAGTGTTACTAGTGATTACGAGCAGTACTTC.